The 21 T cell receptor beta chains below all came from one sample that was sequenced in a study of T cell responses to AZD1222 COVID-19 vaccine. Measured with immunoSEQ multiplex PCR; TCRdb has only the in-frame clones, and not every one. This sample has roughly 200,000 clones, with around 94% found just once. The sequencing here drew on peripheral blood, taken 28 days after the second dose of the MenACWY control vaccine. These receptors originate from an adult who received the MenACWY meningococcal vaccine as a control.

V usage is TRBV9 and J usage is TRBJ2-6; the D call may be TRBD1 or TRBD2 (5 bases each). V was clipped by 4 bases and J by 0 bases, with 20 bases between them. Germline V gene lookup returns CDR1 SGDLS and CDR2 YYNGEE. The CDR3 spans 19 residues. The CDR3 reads CASSTRGDTTYSGANVLTF. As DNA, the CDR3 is TGTGCCAGCAGCACTAGAGGGGATACGACGTACTCTGGGGCCAACGTCCTGACTTTC.

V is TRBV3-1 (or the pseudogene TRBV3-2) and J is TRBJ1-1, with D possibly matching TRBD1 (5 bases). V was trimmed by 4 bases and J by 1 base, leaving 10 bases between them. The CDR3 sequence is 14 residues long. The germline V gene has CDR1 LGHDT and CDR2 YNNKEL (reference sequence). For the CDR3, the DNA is TGTGCCAGCAGCCGGGCAGGGAGGAACACTGAAGCTTTCTTT. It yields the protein CASSRAGRNTEAFF.

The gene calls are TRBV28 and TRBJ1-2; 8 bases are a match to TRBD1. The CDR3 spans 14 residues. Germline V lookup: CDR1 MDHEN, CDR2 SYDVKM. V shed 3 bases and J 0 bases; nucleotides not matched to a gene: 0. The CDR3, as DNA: TGTGCCAGCAGTTTGGGACAGGCTAACTATGGCTACACCTTC. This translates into CASSLGQANYGYTF.

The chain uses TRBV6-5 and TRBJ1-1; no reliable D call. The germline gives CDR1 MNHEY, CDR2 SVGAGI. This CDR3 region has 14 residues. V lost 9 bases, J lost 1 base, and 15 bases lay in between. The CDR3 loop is CASRMRAENTEAFF. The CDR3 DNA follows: TGTGCCAGTAGGATGCGGGCAGAGAACACTGAAGCTTTCTTT.

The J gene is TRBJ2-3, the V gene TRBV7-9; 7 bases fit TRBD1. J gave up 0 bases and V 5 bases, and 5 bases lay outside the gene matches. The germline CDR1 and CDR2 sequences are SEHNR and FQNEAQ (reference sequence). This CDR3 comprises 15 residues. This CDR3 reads CASSGDRASTDTQYF. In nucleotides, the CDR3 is TGTGCCAGCAGCGGTGACAGGGCAAGCACAGATACGCAGTATTTT.

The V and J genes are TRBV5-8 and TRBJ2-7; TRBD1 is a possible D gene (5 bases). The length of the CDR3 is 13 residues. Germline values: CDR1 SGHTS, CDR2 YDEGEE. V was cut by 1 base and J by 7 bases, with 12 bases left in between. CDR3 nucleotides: TGTGCCAGCAGCTTGCAACAGGCCTCTGAGCAGTACTTC. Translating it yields CASSLQQASEQYF.

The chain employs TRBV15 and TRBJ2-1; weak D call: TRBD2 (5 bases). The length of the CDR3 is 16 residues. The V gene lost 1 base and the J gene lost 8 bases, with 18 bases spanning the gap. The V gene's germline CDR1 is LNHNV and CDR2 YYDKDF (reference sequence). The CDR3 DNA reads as TGTGCCACCAGCAGAGTCGGGAAATTGGGGTCCGATGAGCAGTTCTTC. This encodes CATSRVGKLGSDEQFF.

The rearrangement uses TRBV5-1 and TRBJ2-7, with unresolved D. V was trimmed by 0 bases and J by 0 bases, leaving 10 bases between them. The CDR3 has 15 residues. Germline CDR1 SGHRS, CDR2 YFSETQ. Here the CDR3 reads CASSLESSSSYEQYF. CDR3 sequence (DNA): TGCGCCAGCAGCTTGGAGTCTTCTAGCTCCTACGAGCAGTACTTC.

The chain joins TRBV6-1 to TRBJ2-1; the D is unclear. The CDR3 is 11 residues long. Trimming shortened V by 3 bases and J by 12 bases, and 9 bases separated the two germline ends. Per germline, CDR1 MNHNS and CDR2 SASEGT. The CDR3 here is CASSEPESQFF. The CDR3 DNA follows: TGTGCCAGCAGTGAGCCAGAATCGCAGTTCTTC.

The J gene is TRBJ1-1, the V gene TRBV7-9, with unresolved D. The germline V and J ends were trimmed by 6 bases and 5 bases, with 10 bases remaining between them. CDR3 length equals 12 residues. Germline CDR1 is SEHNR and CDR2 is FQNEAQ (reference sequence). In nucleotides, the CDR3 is TGTGCCAGCAGTTCCTTGGGGACTGAAGCTTTCTTT. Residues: CASSSLGTEAFF.

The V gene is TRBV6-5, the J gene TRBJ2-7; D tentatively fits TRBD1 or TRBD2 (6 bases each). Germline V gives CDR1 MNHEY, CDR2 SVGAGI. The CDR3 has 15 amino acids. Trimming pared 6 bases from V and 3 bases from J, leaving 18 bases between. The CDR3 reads CASSEGWGAGYEQYF. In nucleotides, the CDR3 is TGTGCCAGCAGCGAGGGGTGGGGGGCAGGCTACGAGCAGTACTTC.

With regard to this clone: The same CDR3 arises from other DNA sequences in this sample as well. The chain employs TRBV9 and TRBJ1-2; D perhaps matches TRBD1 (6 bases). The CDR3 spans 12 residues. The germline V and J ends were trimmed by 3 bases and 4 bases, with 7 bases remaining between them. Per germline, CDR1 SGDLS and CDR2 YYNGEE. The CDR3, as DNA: TGTGCCAGCAGCGACAGGGTCTATGGCTACACCTTC. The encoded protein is CASSDRVYGYTF.

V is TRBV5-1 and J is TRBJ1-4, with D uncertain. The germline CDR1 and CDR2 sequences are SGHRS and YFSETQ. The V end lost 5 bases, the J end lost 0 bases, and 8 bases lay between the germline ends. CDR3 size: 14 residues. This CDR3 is CASRPDATNEKLFF. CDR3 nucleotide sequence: TGCGCCAGCAGACCAGATGCAACTAATGAAAAACTGTTTTTT. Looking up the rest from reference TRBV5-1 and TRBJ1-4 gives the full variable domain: KAGVTQTPRYLIKTRGQQVTLSCSPISGHRSVSWYQQTPGQGLQFLFEYFSETQRNKGNFPGRFSGRQFSNSRSEMNVSTLELGDSALYLCASRPDATNEKLFFGSGTQLSVL.

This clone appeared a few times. CDR3 region: CASINTSTDTQYF. DNA of the CDR3: TGTGCCAGTATAAATACTAGCACAGATACGCAGTATTTT. The chain employs TRBV19 and TRBJ2-3; D is ambiguous. The CDR3 has 13 amino acids. Trimming stripped 7 bases from V and 0 bases from J, with 8 bases between. Germline V gene sequence: CDR1 LNHDA, CDR2 SQIVND (reference sequence).

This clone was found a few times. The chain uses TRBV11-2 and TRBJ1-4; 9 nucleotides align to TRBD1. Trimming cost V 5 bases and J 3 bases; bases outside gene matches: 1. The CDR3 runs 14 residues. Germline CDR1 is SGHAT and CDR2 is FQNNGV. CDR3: CASSRQGANEKLFF. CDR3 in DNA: TGTGCCAGCAGCAGACAGGGGGCTAATGAAAAACTGTTTTTT. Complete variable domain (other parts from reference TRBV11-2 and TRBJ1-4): EAGVAQSPRYKIIEKRQSVAFWCNPISGHATLYWYQQILGQGPKLLIQFQNNGVVDDSQLPKDRFSAERLKGVDSTLKIQPAKLEDSAVYLCASSRQGANEKLFFGSGTQLSVL.

CDR3 sequence reads: CASSSNSGTWGNEQFF. The CDR3 nucleotides are TGTGCCAGCAGTTCTAATAGCGGTACCTGGGGCAATGAGCAGTTCTTC. The V gene is TRBV28, the J gene TRBJ2-1; weak D call: TRBD2 (6 bases). The CDR3 is 16 amino acids. From germline, CDR1 is MDHEN and CDR2 SYDVKM. V was pared by 4 bases and J by 6 bases, with 19 bases between.

The chain's CDR3 is CAWSLLGSPLHF. In DNA, the CDR3 is TGTGCCTGGAGCCTTTTGGGTTCACCCCTCCACTTT. This sequence joins TRBV30 and TRBJ1-6; no firm D call. Germline CDR1 GTSNPN, CDR2 SVGIG (reference sequence). There are 12 residues in the CDR3. The ends were cut back, 3 bases at V and 9 bases at J, with 9 bases in the middle.

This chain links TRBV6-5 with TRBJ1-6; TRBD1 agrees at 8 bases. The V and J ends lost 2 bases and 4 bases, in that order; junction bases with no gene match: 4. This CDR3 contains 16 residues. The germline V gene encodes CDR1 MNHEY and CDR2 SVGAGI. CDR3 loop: CASSYDRGNYNSPLHF. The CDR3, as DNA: TGTGCCAGCAGTTACGACAGGGGAAATTATAATTCACCCCTCCACTTT.

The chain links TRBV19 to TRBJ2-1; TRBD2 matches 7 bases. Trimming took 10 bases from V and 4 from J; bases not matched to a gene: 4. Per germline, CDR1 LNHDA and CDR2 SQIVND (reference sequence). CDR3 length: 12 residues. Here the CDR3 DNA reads TGTGCCACGACAGCGGGGTACAATGAGCAGTTCTTC. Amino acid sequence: CATTAGYNEQFF.

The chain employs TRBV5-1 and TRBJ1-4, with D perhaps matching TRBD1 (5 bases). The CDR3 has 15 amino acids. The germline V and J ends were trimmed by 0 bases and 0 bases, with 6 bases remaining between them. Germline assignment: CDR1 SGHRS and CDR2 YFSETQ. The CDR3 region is CASSLVGATNEKLFF. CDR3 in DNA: TGCGCCAGCAGCTTGGTGGGGGCAACTAATGAAAAACTGTTTTTT. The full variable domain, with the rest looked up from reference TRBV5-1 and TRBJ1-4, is KAGVTQTPRYLIKTRGQQVTLSCSPISGHRSVSWYQQTPGQGLQFLFEYFSETQRNKGNFPGRFSGRQFSNSRSEMNVSTLELGDSALYLCASSLVGATNEKLFFGSGTQLSVL.

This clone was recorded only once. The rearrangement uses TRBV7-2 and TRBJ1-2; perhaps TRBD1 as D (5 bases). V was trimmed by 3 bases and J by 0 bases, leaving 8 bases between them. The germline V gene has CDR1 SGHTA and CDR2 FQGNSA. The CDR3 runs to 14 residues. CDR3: CASSFDRANYGYTF. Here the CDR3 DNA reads TGTGCCAGCAGCTTCGACAGAGCTAACTATGGCTACACCTTC. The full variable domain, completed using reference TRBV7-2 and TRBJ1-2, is GAGVSQSPSNKVTEKGKDVELRCDPISGHTALYWYRQSLGQGLEFLIYFQGNSAPDKSGLPSDRFSAERTGGSVSTLTIQRTQQEDSAVYLCASSFDRANYGYTFGSGTRLTVV.